This T cell receptor (beta chain) is drawn from a study of T cells expressing NK-cell markers. With the 5' RACE reads reprocessed, TCRdb shows one record per CDR3 protein and no DNA. The table lists some 450,000 distinct CDR3 sequences, with roughly 7.2% in the top ten. The receptor comes from a woman aged 18-70 years in good health. Sequencing input: blood T cells: a sorted CD56 or NKG2C T cell subset, CD4+ or CD8+ T cells, or bulk PBMC T cells (not recorded which).

CDR3 region: CASSAPGGNTEAFF. The rearrangement joins TRBV9 to TRBJ1-1; TCRdb's D call, TRBD1, is unchecked because there is no DNA. CDR3 length: 14 amino acids. Germline V gene sequence: CDR1 SGDLS, CDR2 YYNGEE.